This section outlines one T cell receptor (beta chain) sequence together with its context. The antigen remains undetermined. The entry originates in a study of beta chain features in type 1 diabetes. The whole isolated RNA underwent reverse transcription, so sequencing captured expressed TCRB transcripts. For naive, central memory and regulatory T cell samples, reads averaged roughly 3.5 million. Method: immunoSEQ multiplex PCR; TCRdb's copy keeps in-frame clones and lacks some. The table lists about 900,000 clones, roughly 15% of them singletons. Study-level points and caveats: VDJ junctions in type 1 diabetes patients carried more deletions and fewer insertions. A greater similarity of naive, central memory and Treg TCRB repertoires was seen among patients than among healthy donors.

Per the germline V gene, CDR1 is LNHNV and CDR2 is YYDKDF (reference sequence). Trimming shortened V by 5 bases and J by 6 bases, and 22 bases separated the two germline ends. The CDR3 contains 17 residues. This chain connects TRBV15 to TRBJ2-2; TRBD2 is a possible D gene (7 bases). This receptor was taken from a woman in her late teens or twenties in good health. The sample comprised naive CD4+ T cells from blood. The CDR3 DNA is TGTGCCACCAGCTCCCCTGGGGGCAGGGACTACCCCGGGGAGCTGTTTTTT. Protein sequence: CATSSPGGRDYPGELFF. The full variable domain, with the rest looked up from reference TRBV15 and TRBJ2-2, is DAMVIQNPRYQVTQFGKPVTLSCSQTLNHNVMYWYQQKSSQAPKLLFHYYDKDFNNEADTPDNFQSRRPNTSFCFLDIRSPGLGDTAMYLCATSSPGGRDYPGELFFGEGSRLTVL.